The 6 T cell receptor beta chains given below trace back to one sample, sequenced in a study of T cells and Merkel cell carcinoma outcomes. Assay used: immunoSEQ multiplex PCR; TCRdb lists only in-frame clones, some missing. The sample has 13,000 to 15,000 clones, roughly 90% seen once. The material sequenced was tumor tissue from Merkel cell carcinoma. The receptors come from a human donor with Merkel cell carcinoma.

A single count supports this clone. This rearrangement joins TRBV7-9 to TRBJ1-5; the match to TRBD1 covers 7 bases. V gave up 3 bases and J gave up 5 bases; unmatched junction bases: 4. Germline-derived CDR1 and CDR2 are SEHNR and FQNEAQ (reference sequence). CDR3 size: 14 residues. Written as DNA, the CDR3 is TGTGCCAGCAGCTTCGGGGACAGCCATCAGCCCCAGCATTTT. Translation: CASSFGDSHQPQHF.

This chain uses TRBV5-4 with TRBJ2-5; the match to TRBD1 covers 9 bases. After removal of 4 bases from V and 5 bases from J, the junction contained 6 bases not matched to a gene. This CDR3 is 14 amino acids long. CDR1 and CDR2 from the germline V gene are SGHNT and YYREEE (reference sequence). CDR3 amino acids: CASSDQTGGETQYF. The CDR3, as DNA: TGTGCCAGCAGCGACCAGACAGGGGGTGAGACCCAGTACTTC.

The CDR3 sequence is CASSPTPGTYLKYF. The CDR3 nucleotides read TGTGCCAGCAGTCCCACCCCCGGGACCTATTTAAAGTACTTC. The gene calls are TRBV27 and TRBJ2-7, with D possibly being TRBD1 or TRBD2 (5 bases each). Trimming took off 5 bases at V and 11 bases at J, with 22 bases between the two ends. There are 14 residues in the CDR3. Germline V gene lookup returns CDR1 MNHEY and CDR2 SMNVEV (reference sequence).

The chain uses TRBV5-1 and TRBJ2-1, with 11 nucleotides matching TRBD2. V dropped 5 bases and J dropped 7; count of bases not matched to a gene: 8. The CDR3 runs 15 residues. Germline CDR1 and CDR2: SGHRS and YFSETQ. DNA for the CDR3: TGCGCCAGCAGTCTCGGGACTAGCGGAGTTAATGAGCAGTTCTTC. Translation gives CASSLGTSGVNEQFF. Full variable domain (remainder filled in from reference TRBV5-1 and TRBJ2-1): KAGVTQTPRYLIKTRGQQVTLSCSPISGHRSVSWYQQTPGQGLQFLFEYFSETQRNKGNFPGRFSGRQFSNSRSEMNVSTLELGDSALYLCASSLGTSGVNEQFFGPGTRLTVL.

The chain joins TRBV28 to TRBJ2-1; tentatively, D is TRBD2 (6 bases). CDR1 and CDR2 (germline): MDHEN, SYDVKM. CDR3 size: 12 residues. Trimming removed 6 bases from V and 9 bases from J, with 12 bases in between. DNA for the CDR3: TGTGCCAGCAGGTTACGGCGGGGTGAGCAGTTCTTC. This translates into CASRLRRGEQFF.

This chain links TRBV20-1 with TRBJ1-2; D not resolved. The germline V gene has CDR1 DFQATT and CDR2 SNEGSKA (reference sequence). This CDR3 is built from 11 residues. V was cut by 6 bases and J by 4 bases, with 9 bases left in between. DNA of the CDR3: TGCAGTGCCCCGCTCGGCTATGGCTACACCTTC. Translated: CSAPLGYGYTF.